The 9 T cell receptor beta chains presented below share a single source sample, sequenced in a study of T cell responses to AZD1222 COVID-19 vaccine. The method was immunoSEQ multiplex PCR; TCRdb's version includes in-frame clones alone and lacks a portion of them. The sample contains around 140,000 clones, 80% to 95% of which appear only once. Source: peripheral blood, taken on day 0 of AZD1222 vaccination. The origin of the receptors is an adult in good health.

The rearrangement joins TRBV3-1 (or the pseudogene TRBV3-2) to TRBJ2-2; a weak D match, TRBD2 (6 bases). CDR3 size: 17 residues. Trimming pared 4 bases from V and 5 bases from J, leaving 20 bases between. Germline CDR1 is LGHDT and CDR2 is YNNKEL (reference sequence). The CDR3 loop reads CASSLNPSGRGTGELFF. CDR3 nucleotide sequence: TGTGCCAGCAGCCTAAACCCCTCGGGACGGGGGACCGGGGAGCTGTTTTTT.

The J gene is TRBJ1-2, the V gene TRBV28; D possibly corresponds to TRBD1 (6 bases). Trimming removed 2 bases from V and 7 bases from J, with 14 bases in between. The CDR3 is 14 amino acids. Germline CDR1 and CDR2: MDHEN and SYDVKM. The CDR3 loop is CASSLRGSFRGYTF. The CDR3 DNA follows: TGTGCCAGCAGTTTAAGGGGGTCTTTTCGTGGCTACACCTTC.

The genes are TRBV19 and TRBJ1-2; the D gene is possibly TRBD1 (5 bases). V dropped 8 bases and J dropped 0 bases, with 13 bases sitting between them. Germline loops: CDR1 LNHDA, CDR2 SQIVND (reference sequence). This CDR3 is 14 amino acids long. CDR3 in DNA: TGTGCCAGTTCTGATGGGGGAGCTAACTATGGCTACACCTTC. It is translated as CASSDGGANYGYTF.

J is TRBJ2-3 and V is TRBV6-5; D gene uncertain. CDR3 length equals 11 residues. The V end was cut by 3 bases, the J end by 6 bases, with 4 bases between. CDR1 is MNHEY, CDR2 SVGAGI, per germline. This chain's CDR3 is CASSYADTQYF. In DNA form, the CDR3 reads TGTGCCAGCAGTTATGCGGATACGCAGTATTTT.

The chain links TRBV7-9 to TRBJ1-2; 7 nucleotides match TRBD1. The CDR3 runs to 16 residues. Germline V lookup: CDR1 SEHNR, CDR2 FQNEAQ (reference sequence). With V trimmed by 4 bases and J by 1 base, 9 bases remained unmatched. The CDR3 sequence: CASSYQGQPLNYGYTF. CDR3 coding DNA: TGTGCCAGCAGCTACCAGGGACAGCCACTTAACTATGGCTACACCTTC. Full variable domain (rest looked up from reference TRBV7-9 and TRBJ1-2): DTGVSQNPRHKITKRGQNVTFRCDPISEHNRLYWYRQTLGQGPEFLTYFQNEAQLEKSRLLSDRFSAERPKGSFSTLEIQRTEQGDSAMYLCASSYQGQPLNYGYTFGSGTRLTVV.

The V call is TRBV6-4, the J call TRBJ2-2, with D maybe TRBD1 (6 bases). Trimming shortened V by 3 bases and J by 7 bases, and 12 bases separated the two germline ends. This CDR3 contains 14 residues. Germline V gene sequence: CDR1 MRHNA, CDR2 SNTAGT. CDR3 DNA sequence: TGTGCCAGCAGTGAAGGGCGGACAGTCGGGGAGCTGTTTTTT. This codes for CASSEGRTVGELFF.

The genes are TRBV18 and TRBJ2-1; D is possibly TRBD1 or TRBD2 (6 bases each). Trimming took off 6 bases at V and 6 bases at J, with 27 bases between the two ends. Germline CDR1 and CDR2: KGHSH and LQKENI. The CDR3 covers 18 residues. The CDR3 DNA reads TGTGCCAGCTCCCCTATTACAGGGCCAGGAGGGATGGGCAATGAGCAGTTCTTC. Translated: CASSPITGPGGMGNEQFF.

This chain uses TRBV6-5 with TRBJ2-7, with 10 bases that match TRBD2. CDR1 MNHEY and CDR2 SVGAGI come from the germline V gene. J was trimmed by 0 bases and V by 6 bases; bases with no gene match: 8. This CDR3 comprises 16 residues. The CDR3 DNA is TGTGCCAGCAGCTACACCGGGACTAGCGTCTCCTACGAGCAGTACTTC. Protein sequence: CASSYTGTSVSYEQYF.

This rearrangement joins TRBV19 to TRBJ2-7; D is possibly TRBD1 (5 bases). In germline, CDR1 is LNHDA, CDR2 SQIVND (reference sequence). This CDR3 is 14 amino acids long. The germline V and J ends were trimmed by 2 bases and 2 bases, with 10 bases remaining between them. CDR3 DNA: TGTGCCAGTAGTATACTAGGGGATCCCTACGAGCAGTACTTC. It translates to CASSILGDPYEQYF.